This T cell receptor beta chain was identified in a study of cytomegalovirus exposure and HLA in healthy donors. About the study: Among approximately 390 genotyped donors, around 81% fell in the Caucasian-associated ancestry cluster. Overall study results and limits: 87-base-pair reads could not separate some V segments, including TRBV6-2 and TRBV6-3. Later on, analysis showed that most CMV-associated TCR beta chains appeared to be HLA-restricted.

In regard to this clone: The target antigen is unknown.

With V trimmed by 4 bases and J by 6 bases, 9 bases remained unmatched. CDR3 length: 15 amino acids. The V gene's germline CDR1 is SGDLS and CDR2 YYNGEE. The PCR made use of 60 Vbeta and 13 Jbeta primers. Assay: immunoSEQ multiplex PCR; the TCRdb copy retains only in-frame clones and omits some. This repertoire shows some 110,000 clones, about 74% found once; its top ten account for around 4%. The chain carries TRBV9 and TRBJ2-1; TRBD2 agrees at 8 bases. Sequenced sample: PBMCs. This clonotype was sampled from a woman in her forties or fifties in good health and CMV-seropositive. CDR3: CASSPLAGGPNEQFF. DNA of the CDR3: TGTGCCAGCAGCCCTCTGGCGGGGGGACCCAATGAGCAGTTCTTC.